This TCR beta chain stems from a study of cytomegalovirus exposure and HLA in healthy donors. Study-level points and caveats: A later analysis found most CMV-associated TCR beta chains apparently HLA-restricted.

PCR involved 60 Vbeta and 13 Jbeta primers. Authors' methods: As a later analysis found, there were around 86 million unique TCR beta chains, of which some 10 million were shared. TCRdb keeps only in-frame clones here, not all; method: immunoSEQ multiplex PCR. That table supplies the V and J calls and clone size; D and trimming were determined from the DNA. The repertoire has about 190,000 clones, 87% of them found once; the top ten carry around 1.4%. This CDR3 has 15 residues. Germline-derived CDR1 and CDR2 are LGHNT and FRNRAP. J was trimmed by 6 bases and V by 2 bases; bases with no gene match: 1. In regard to this clone: What it recognizes is unknown.

The sample taken for sequencing was PBMCs. The source is a man younger than 40 in good health and CMV-seronegative. The rearrangement uses TRBV12-5 and TRBJ2-1; 13 nucleotides agree with TRBD2. This CDR3 is CASGLTSGGVNEQFF. DNA for the CDR3: TGTGCTAGTGGTTTGACTAGCGGGGGGGTCAATGAGCAGTTCTTC.